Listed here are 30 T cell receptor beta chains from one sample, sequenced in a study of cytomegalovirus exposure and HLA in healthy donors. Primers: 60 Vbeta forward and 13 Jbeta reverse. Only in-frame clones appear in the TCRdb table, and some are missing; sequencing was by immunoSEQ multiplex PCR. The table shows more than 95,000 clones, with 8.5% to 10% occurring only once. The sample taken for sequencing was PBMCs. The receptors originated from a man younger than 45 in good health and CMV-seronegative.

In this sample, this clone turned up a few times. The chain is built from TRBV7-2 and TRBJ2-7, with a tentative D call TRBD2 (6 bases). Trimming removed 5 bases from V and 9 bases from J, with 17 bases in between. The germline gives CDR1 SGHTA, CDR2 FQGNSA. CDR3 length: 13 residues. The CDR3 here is CASSALGGKGQYF. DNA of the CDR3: TGTGCCAGCAGCGCCCTCGGAGGGAAGGGGCAGTACTTC.

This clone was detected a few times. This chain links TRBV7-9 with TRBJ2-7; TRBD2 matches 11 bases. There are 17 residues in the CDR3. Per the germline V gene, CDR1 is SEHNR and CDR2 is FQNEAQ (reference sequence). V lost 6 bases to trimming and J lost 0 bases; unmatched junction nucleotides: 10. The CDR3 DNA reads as TGTGCCAGCAGAAGATTAGGGGGGACTAGCGGCTCCTACGAGCAGTACTTC. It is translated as CASRRLGGTSGSYEQYF.

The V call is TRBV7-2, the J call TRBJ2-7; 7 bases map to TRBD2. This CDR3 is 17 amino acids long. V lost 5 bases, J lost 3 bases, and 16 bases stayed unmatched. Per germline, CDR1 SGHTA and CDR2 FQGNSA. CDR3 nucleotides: TGTGCCAGCAGCCGAGTTGTTTTAGCGGGTTATAACTACGAGCAGTACTTC. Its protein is CASSRVVLAGYNYEQYF.

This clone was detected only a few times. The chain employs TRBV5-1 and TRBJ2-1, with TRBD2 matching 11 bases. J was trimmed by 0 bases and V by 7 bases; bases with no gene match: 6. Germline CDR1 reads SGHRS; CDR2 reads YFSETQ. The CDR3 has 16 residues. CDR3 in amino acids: CASLAGGGDSYNEQFF. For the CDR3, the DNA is TGCGCCAGCCTAGCGGGGGGAGGGGACTCCTACAATGAGCAGTTCTTC.

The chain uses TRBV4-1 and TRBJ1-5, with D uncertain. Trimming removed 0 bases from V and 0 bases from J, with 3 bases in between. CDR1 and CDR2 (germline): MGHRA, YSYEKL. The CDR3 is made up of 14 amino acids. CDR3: CASSQDNSNQPQHF. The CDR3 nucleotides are TGCGCCAGCAGCCAAGACAATAGCAATCAGCCCCAGCATTTT.

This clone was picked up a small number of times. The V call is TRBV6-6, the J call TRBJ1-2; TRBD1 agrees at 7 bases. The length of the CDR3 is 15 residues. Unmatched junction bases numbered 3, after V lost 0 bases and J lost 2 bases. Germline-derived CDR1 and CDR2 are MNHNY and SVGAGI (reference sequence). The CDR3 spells CASSYSPQGNYGYTF. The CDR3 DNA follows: TGTGCCAGCAGTTACTCGCCACAGGGGAACTATGGCTACACCTTC.

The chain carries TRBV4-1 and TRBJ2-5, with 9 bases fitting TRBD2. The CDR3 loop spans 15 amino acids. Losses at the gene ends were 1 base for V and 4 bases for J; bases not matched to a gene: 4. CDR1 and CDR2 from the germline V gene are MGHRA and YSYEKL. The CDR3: CASSQVWREGETQYF. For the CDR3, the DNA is TGCGCCAGCAGCCAAGTGTGGCGGGAGGGAGAGACCCAGTACTTC.

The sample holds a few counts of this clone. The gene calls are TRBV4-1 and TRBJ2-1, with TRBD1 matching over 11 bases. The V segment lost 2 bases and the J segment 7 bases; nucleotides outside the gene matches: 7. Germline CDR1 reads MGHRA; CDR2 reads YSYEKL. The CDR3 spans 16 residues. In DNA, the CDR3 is TGCGCCAGCAGCCAACCAGGACAGGGGGCGGGGAATGAGCAGTTCTTC. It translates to CASSQPGQGAGNEQFF.

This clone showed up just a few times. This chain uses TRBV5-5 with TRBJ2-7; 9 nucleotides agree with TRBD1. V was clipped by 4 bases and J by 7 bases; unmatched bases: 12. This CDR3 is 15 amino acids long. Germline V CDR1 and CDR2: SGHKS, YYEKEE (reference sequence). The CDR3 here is CASSPGQGAVREQYF. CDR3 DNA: TGTGCCAGCAGCCCGGGACAGGGTGCAGTTCGGGAGCAGTACTTC. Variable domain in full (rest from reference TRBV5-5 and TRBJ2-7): DAGVTQSPTHLIKTRGQQVTLRCSPISGHKSVSWYQQVLGQGPQFIFQYYEKEERGRGNFPDRFSARQFPNYSSELNVNALLLGDSALYLCASSPGQGAVREQYFGPGTRLTVT.

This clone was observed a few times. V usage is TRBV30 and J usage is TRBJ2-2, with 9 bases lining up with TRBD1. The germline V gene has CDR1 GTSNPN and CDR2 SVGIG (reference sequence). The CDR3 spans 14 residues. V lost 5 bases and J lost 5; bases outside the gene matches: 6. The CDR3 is CAWRGTGYTGELFF. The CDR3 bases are TGTGCCTGGCGCGGGACAGGGTATACCGGGGAGCTGTTTTTT.

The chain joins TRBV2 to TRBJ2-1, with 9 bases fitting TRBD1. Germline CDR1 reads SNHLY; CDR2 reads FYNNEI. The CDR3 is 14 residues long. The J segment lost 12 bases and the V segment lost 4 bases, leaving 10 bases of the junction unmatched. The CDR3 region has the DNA TGTGCCAGCAGTGGATACAGGGGGCTGGATGGGCAGTTCTTC. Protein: CASSGYRGLDGQFF.

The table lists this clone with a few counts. CDR3 region: CASQDRVYPDQPQHF. CDR3 DNA: TGTGCCAGCCAGGACAGGGTTTACCCGGATCAGCCCCAGCATTTT. This rearrangement joins TRBV27 to TRBJ1-5, with 8 bases lining up with TRBD1. J lost 5 bases, V lost 8 bases, and 11 bases had no gene match. CDR3 length: 15 amino acids. Germline V lookup: CDR1 MNHEY, CDR2 SMNVEV (reference sequence).

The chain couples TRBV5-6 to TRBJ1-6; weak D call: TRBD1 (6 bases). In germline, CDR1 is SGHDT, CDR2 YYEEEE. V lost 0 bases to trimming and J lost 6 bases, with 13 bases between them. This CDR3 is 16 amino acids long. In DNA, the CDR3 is TGTGCCAGCAGCTTGGGCTTCAGGGGTAGTAATTCACCCCTCCACTTT. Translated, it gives CASSLGFRGSNSPLHF.

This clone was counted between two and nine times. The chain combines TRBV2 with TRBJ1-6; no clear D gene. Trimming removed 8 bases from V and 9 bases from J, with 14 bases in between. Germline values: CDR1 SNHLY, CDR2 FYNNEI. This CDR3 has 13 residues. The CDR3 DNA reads TGTGCCAGCTGGAAGGGAGCAGGTTCACCCCTCCACTTT. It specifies CASWKGAGSPLHF.

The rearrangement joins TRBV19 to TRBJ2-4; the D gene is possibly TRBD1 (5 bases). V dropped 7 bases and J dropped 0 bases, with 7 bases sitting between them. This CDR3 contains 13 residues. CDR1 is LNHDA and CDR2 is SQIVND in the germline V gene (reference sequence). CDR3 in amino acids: CASKDIAKNIQYF. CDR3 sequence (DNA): TGTGCCAGTAAGGACATAGCCAAAAACATTCAGTACTTC.

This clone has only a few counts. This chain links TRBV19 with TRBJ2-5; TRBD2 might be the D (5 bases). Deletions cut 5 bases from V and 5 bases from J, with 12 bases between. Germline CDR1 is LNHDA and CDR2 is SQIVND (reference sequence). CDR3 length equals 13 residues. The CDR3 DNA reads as TGTGCCAGTAGTCAAACTAGTGGGGAGACCCAGTACTTC. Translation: CASSQTSGETQYF. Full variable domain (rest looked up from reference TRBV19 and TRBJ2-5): DGGITQSPKYLFRKEGQNVTLSCEQNLNHDAMYWYRQDPGQGLRLIYYSQIVNDFQKGDIAEGYSVSREKKESFPLTVTSAQKNPTAFYLCASSQTSGETQYFGPGTRLLVL.

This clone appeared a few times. The CDR3 region is CASSLGLAGWGGNTDTQYF. The CDR3 nucleotides are TGCGCCAGCAGCTTGGGACTAGCGGGCTGGGGAGGGAACACAGATACGCAGTATTTT. V gene TRBV5-1 combines with J gene TRBJ2-3, with 10 nucleotides matching TRBD2. V lost 0 bases and J lost 2; bases outside the gene matches: 12. Germline V gene sequence: CDR1 SGHRS, CDR2 YFSETQ. The CDR3 has 19 residues.

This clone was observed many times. The CDR3 loop reads CATGRGISYEQYF. CDR3 coding DNA: TGCGCCACCGGGAGGGGGATCTCCTACGAGCAGTACTTC. V and J are TRBV10-2 and TRBJ2-7; TRBD2 matches at 8 bases. The length of the CDR3 is 13 residues. J lost 0 bases, V lost 10 bases, and 5 bases had no gene match. CDR1 WSHSY and CDR2 SAAADI come from the germline V gene.

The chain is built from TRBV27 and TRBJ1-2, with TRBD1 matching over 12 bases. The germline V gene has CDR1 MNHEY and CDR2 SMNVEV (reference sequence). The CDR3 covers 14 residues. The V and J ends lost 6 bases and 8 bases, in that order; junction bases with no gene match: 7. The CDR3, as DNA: TGTGCCAGCAGAAGGACCGGGACAGGGGGCGGCTACACCTTC. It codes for CASRRTGTGGGYTF.

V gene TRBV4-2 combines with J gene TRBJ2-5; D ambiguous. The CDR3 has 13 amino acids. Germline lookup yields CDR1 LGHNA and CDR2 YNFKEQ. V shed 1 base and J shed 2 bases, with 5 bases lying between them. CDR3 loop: CASSQVEQETQYF. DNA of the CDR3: TGTGCCAGCAGCCAAGTAGAACAAGAGACCCAGTACTTC.

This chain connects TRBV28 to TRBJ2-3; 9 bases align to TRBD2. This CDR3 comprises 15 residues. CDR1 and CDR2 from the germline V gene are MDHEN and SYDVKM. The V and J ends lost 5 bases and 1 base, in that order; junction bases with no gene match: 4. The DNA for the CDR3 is TGTGCCAGCAGTCTTAGCGGGAGTGGCACAGATACGCAGTATTTT. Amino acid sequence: CASSLSGSGTDTQYF.

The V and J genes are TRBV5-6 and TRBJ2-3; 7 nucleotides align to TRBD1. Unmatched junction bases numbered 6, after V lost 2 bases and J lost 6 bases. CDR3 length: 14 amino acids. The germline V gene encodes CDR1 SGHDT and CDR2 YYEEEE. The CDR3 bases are TGTGCCAGCAGCTTTCAACAGGGGTTCGATACGCAGTATTTT. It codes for CASSFQQGFDTQYF.

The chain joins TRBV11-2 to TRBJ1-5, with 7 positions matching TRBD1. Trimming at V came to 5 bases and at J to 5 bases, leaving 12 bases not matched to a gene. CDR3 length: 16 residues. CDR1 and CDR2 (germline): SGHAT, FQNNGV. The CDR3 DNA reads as TGTGCCAGCAGCCCACGAACAGGGGTCTCGGATCAGCCCCAGCATTTT. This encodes CASSPRTGVSDQPQHF. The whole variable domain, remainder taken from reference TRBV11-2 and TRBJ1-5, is EAGVAQSPRYKIIEKRQSVAFWCNPISGHATLYWYQQILGQGPKLLIQFQNNGVVDDSQLPKDRFSAERLKGVDSTLKIQPAKLEDSAVYLCASSPRTGVSDQPQHFGDGTRLSIL.

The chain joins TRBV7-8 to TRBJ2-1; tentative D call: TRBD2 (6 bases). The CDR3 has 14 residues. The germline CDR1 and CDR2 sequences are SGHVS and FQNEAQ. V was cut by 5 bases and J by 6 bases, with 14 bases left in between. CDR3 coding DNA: TGTGCCAGCAGCCACCCGACGGGGGTCAATGAGCAGTTCTTC. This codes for CASSHPTGVNEQFF.

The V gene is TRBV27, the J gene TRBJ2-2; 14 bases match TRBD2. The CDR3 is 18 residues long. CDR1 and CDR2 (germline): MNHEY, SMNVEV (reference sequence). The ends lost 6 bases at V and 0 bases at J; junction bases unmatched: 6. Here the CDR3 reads CASREGLAGEANTGELFF. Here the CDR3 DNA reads TGTGCCAGCAGGGAGGGACTAGCGGGAGAGGCGAACACCGGGGAGCTGTTTTTT.

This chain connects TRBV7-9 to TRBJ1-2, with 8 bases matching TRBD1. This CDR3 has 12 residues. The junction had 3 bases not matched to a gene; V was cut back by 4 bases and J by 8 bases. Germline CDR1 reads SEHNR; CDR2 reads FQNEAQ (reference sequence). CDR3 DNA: TGTGCCAGCAGCTGGGACAGGAGAGGCTACACCTTC. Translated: CASSWDRRGYTF.

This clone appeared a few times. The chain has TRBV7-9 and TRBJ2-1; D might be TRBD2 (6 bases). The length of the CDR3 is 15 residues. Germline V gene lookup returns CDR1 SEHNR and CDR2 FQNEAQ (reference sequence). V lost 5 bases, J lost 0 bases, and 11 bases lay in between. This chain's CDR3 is CASSPRDFSYNEQFF. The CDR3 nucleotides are TGTGCCAGCAGCCCCCGGGACTTCTCCTACAATGAGCAGTTCTTC.

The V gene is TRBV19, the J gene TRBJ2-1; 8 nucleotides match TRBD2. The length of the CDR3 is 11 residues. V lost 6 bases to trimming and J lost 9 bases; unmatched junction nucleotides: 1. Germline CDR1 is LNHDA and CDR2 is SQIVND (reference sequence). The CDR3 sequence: CASRLAAEQFF. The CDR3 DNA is TGTGCCAGTAGACTAGCGGCTGAGCAGTTCTTC.

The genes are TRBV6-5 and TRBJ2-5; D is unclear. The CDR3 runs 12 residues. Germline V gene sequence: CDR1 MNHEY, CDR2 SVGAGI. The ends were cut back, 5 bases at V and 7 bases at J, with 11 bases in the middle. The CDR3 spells CASSPTGGTQYF. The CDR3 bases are TGTGCCAGCAGTCCCACTGGTGGGACCCAGTACTTC.

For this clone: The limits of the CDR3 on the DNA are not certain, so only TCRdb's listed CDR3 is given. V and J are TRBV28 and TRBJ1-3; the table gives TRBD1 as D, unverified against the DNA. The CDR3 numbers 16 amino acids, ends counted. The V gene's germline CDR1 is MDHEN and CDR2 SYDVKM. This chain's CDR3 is CASSLAQAISGNTIYF.